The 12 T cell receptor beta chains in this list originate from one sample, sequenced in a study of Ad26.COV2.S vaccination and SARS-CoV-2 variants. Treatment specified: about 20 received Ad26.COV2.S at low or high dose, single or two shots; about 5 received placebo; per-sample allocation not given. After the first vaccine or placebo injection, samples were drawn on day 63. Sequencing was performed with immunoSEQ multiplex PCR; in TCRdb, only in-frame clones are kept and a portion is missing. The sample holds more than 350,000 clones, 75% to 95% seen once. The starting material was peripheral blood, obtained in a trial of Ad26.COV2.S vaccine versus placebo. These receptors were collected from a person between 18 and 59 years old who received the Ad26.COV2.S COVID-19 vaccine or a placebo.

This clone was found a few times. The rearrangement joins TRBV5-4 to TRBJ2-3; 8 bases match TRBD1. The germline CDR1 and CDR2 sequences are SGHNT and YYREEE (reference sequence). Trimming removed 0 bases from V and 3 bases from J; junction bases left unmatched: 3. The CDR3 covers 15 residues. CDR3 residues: CASSLDRGWTDTQYF. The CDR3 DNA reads TGTGCCAGCAGCTTGGACAGGGGGTGGACAGATACGCAGTATTTT. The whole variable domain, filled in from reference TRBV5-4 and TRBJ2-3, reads ETGVTQSPTHLIKTRGQQVTLRCSSQSGHNTVSWYQQALGQGPQFIFQYYREEENGRGNFPPRFSGLQFPNYSSELNVNALELDDSALYLCASSLDRGWTDTQYFGPGTRLTVL.

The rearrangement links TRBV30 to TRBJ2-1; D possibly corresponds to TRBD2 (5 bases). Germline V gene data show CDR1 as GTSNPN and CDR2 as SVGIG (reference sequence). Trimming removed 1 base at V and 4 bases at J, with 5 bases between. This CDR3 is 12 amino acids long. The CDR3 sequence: CAWSAGYNEQFF. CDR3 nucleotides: TGTGCCTGGAGTGCGGGGTACAATGAGCAGTTCTTC.

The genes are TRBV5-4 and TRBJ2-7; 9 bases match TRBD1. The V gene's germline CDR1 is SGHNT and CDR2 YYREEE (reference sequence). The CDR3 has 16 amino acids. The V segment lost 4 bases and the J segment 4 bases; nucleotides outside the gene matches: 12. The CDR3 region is CASSAAFPGQGYEQYF. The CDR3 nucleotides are TGTGCCAGCAGCGCAGCGTTCCCGGGACAGGGTTACGAGCAGTACTTC. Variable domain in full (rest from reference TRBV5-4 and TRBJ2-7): ETGVTQSPTHLIKTRGQQVTLRCSSQSGHNTVSWYQQALGQGPQFIFQYYREEENGRGNFPPRFSGLQFPNYSSELNVNALELDDSALYLCASSAAFPGQGYEQYFGPGTRLTVT.

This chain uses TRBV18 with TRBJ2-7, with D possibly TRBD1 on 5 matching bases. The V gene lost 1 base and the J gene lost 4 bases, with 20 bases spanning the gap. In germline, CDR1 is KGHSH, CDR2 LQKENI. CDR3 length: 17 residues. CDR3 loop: CASSPLSLSTADYEQYF. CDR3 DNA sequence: TGTGCCAGCTCACCACTCTCGCTTTCGACAGCCGATTACGAGCAGTACTTC.

CDR3 coding DNA: TGCGCCAGCAGCCAAGAGGGTTTGAGCGGAGCAAATTGGGAGCAGTTCTTC. It encodes CASSQEGLSGANWEQFF. The genes are TRBV4-1 and TRBJ2-1; tentatively, D is TRBD2 (5 bases). There are 17 residues in the CDR3. Germline V gives CDR1 MGHRA, CDR2 YSYEKL. The V gene lost 0 bases and the J gene lost 10 bases, with 22 bases spanning the gap.

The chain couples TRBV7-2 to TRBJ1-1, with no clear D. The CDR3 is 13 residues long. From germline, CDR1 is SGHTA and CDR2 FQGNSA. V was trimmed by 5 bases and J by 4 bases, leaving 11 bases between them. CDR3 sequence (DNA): TGTGCCAGCAGCCCCCGGACGGCCACTGAAGCTTTCTTT. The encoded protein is CASSPRTATEAFF.

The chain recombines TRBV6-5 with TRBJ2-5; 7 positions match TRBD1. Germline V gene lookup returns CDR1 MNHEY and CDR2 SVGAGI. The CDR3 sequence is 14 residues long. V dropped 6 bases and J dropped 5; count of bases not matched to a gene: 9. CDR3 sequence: CASRRQGIDETQYF. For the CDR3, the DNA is TGTGCCAGCAGAAGACAGGGTATCGACGAGACCCAGTACTTC.

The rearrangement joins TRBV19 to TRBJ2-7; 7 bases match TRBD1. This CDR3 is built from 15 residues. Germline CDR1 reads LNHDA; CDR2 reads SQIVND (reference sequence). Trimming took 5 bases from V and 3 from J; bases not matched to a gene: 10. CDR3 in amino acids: CASSPAGTDYYEQYF. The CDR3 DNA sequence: TGTGCCAGTAGTCCGGCCGGGACAGATTACTACGAGCAGTACTTC.

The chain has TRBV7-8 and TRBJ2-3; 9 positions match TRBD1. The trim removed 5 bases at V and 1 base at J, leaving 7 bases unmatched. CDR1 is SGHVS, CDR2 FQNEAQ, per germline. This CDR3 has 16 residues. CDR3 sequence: CASSTWTGAGTDTQYF. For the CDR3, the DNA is TGTGCCAGCAGCACCTGGACAGGGGCCGGCACAGATACGCAGTATTTT. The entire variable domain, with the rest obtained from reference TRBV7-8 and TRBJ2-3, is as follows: GAGVSQSPRYKVAKRGQDVALRCDPISGHVSLFWYQQALGQGPEFLTYFQNEAQLDKSGLPSDRFFAERPEGSVSTLKIQRTQQEDSAVYLCASSTWTGAGTDTQYFGPGTRLTVL.

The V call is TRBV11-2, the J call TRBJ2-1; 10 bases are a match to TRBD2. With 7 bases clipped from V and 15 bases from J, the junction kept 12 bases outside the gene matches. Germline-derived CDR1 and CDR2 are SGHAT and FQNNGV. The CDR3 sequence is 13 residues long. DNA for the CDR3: TGTGCCAGCAACGGACTAGCGGACCAATTGGCGTTCTTC. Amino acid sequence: CASNGLADQLAFF.

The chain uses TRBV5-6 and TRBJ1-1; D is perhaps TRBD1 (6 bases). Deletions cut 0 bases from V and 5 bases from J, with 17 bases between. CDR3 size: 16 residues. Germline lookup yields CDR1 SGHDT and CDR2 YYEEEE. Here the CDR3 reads CASSLVGGRGKTEAFF. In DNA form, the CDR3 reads TGTGCCAGCAGCTTGGTTGGGGGGCGTGGGAAGACTGAAGCTTTCTTT.

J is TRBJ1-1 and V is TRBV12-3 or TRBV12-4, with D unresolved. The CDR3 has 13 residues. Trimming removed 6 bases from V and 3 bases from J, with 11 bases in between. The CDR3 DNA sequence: TGTGCCAGCAGCCTTGATGGGGACACTGAAGCTTTCTTT. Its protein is CASSLDGDTEAFF.